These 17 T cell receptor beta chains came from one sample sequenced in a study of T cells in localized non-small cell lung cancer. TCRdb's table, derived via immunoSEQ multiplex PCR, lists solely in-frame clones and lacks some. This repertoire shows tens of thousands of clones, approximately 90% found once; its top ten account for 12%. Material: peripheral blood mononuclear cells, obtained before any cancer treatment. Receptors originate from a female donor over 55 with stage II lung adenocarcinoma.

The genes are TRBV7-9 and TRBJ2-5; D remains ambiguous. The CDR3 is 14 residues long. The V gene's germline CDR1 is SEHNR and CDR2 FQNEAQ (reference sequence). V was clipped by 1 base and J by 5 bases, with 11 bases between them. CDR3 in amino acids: CASSLERFRETQYF. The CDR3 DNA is TGTGCCAGCAGCTTAGAAAGGTTTCGGGAGACCCAGTACTTC.

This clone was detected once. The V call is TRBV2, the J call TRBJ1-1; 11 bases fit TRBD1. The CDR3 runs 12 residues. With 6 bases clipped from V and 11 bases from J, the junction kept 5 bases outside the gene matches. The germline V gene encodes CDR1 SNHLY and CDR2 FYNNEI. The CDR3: CASRGQGAPAFF. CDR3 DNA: TGTGCCAGCAGAGGACAGGGGGCGCCGGCTTTCTTT.

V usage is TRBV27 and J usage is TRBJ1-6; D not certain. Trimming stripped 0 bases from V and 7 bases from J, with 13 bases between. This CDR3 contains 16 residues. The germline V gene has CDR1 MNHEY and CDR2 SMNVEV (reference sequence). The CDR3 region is CASSLSLRVGNSPLHF. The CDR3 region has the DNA TGTGCCAGCAGTTTATCCCTTAGGGTCGGCAATTCACCCCTCCACTTT.

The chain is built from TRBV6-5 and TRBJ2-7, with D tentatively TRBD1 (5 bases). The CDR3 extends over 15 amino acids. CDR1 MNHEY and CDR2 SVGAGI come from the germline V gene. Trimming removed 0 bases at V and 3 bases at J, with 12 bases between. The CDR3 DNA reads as TGTGCCAGCAGTTACTCTCCCCAGGGCGGCTACGAGCAGTACTTC. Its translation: CASSYSPQGGYEQYF.

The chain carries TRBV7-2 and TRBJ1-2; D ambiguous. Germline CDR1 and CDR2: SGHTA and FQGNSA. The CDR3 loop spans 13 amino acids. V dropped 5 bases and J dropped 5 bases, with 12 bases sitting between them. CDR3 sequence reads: CASSTRTAYGYTF. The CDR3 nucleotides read TGTGCCAGCAGCACCCGGACGGCATATGGCTACACCTTC.

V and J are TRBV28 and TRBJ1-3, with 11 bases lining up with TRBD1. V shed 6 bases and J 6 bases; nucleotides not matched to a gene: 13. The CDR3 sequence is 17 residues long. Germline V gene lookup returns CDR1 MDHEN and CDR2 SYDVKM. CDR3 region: CASRMPTGDRGLNTIYF. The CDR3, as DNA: TGTGCCAGCAGAATGCCTACAGGGGACAGGGGGTTAAACACCATATATTTT.

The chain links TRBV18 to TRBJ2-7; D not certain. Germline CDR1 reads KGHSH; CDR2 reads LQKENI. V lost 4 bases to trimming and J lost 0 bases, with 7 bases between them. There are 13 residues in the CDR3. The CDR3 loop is CASSQGSSYEQYF. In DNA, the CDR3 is TGTGCCAGCTCACAGGGCAGCTCCTACGAGCAGTACTTC.

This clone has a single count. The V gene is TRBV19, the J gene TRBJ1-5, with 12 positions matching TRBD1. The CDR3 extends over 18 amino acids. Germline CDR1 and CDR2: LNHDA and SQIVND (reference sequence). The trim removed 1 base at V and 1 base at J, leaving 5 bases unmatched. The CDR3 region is CASSIGDRGRISNQPQHF. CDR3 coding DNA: TGTGCCAGTAGTATAGGGGACAGGGGGCGCATAAGCAATCAGCCCCAGCATTTT.

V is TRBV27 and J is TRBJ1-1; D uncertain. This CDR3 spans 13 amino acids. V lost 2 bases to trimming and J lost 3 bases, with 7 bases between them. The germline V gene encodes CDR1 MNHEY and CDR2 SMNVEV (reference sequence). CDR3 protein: CASSLTRYTEAFF. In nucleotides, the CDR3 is TGTGCCAGCAGTTTAACACGGTACACTGAAGCTTTCTTT.

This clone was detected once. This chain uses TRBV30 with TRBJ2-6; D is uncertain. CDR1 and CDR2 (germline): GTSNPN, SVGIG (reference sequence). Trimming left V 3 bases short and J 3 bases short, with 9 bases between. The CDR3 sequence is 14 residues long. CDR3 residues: CAWSPPGGANVLTF. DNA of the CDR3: TGTGCCTGGAGCCCTCCCGGTGGGGCCAACGTCCTGACTTTC.

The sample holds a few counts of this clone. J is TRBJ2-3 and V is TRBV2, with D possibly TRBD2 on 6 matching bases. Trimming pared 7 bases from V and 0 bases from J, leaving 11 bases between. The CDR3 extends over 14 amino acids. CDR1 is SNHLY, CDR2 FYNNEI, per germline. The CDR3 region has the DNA TGTGCCAGCAATGAGCGGGTTAGCACAGATACGCAGTATTTT. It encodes CASNERVSTDTQYF.

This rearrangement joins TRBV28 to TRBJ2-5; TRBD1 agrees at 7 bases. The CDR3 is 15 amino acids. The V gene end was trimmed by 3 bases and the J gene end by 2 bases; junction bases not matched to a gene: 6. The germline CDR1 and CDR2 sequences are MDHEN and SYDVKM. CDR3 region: CASSFPGQQQETQYF. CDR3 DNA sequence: TGTGCCAGCAGTTTCCCGGGACAGCAACAAGAGACCCAGTACTTC.

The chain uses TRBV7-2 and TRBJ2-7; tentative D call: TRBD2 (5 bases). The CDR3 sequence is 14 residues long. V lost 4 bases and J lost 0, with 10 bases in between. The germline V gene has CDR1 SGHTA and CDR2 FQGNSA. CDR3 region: CASSSLRGSYEQYF. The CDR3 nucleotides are TGTGCCAGCAGCTCTCTTCGGGGCTCCTACGAGCAGTACTTC.

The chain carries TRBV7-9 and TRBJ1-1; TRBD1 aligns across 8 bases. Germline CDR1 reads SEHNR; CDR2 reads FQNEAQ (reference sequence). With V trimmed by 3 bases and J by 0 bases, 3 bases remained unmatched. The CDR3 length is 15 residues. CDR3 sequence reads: CASSFRQGMNTEAFF. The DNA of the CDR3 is TGTGCCAGCAGCTTTAGACAGGGGATGAACACTGAAGCTTTCTTT.

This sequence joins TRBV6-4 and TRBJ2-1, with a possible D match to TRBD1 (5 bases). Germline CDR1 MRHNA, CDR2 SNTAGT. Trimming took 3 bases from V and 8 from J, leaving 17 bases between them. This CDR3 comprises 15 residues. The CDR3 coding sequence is TGTGCCAGCAGTGATTCAGACCAGGGTGGCGATGAGCAGTTCTTC. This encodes CASSDSDQGGDEQFF.

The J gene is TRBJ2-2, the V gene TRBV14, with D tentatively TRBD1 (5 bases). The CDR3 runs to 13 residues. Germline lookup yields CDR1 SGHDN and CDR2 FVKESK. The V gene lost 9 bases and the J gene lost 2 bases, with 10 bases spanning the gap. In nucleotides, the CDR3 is TGTGCCAGTAACAGGATCAACACCGGGGAGCTGTTTTTT. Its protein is CASNRINTGELFF.

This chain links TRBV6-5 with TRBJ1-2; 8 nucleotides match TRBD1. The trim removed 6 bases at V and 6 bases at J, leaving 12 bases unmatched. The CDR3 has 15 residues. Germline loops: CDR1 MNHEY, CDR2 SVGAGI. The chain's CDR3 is CASRDRQGRRDGYTF. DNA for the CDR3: TGTGCCAGCAGGGACCGACAGGGGCGCAGGGATGGCTACACCTTC.